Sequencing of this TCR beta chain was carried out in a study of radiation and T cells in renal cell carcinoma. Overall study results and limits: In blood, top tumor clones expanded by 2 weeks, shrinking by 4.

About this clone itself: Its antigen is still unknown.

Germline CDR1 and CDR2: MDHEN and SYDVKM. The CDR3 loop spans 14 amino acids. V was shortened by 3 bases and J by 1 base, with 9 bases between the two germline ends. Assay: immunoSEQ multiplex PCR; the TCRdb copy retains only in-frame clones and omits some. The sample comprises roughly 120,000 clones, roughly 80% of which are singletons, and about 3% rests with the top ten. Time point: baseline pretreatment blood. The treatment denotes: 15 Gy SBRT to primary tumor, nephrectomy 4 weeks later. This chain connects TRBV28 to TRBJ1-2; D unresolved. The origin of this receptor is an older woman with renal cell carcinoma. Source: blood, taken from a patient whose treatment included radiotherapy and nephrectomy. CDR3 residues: CASSFGVINYGYTF. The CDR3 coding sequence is TGTGCCAGCAGTTTCGGTGTTATTAACTATGGCTACACCTTC.